This TCR beta chain comes out of a study of prognosis after radiotherapy for stage I lung cancer (dated by TCRdb to about 2021). Context from the whole study: Approximately 19 stage I NSCLC patients were enrolled in Nanjing, China, between early 2018 and January 2019. Of the enrolled patients, around 15 had newly diagnosed primary stage I lung tumors, while roughly 5 had oligometastatic NSCLC following surgical resection of the primary tumor. Every patient was regarded as medically inoperable, because of comorbidities in more than 10 cases and refusal of surgery in over 5 cases. The cohort included 10 to 15 men and more than 5 women, with a median age of approximately 74 years and a range of 53 to 84 years. On tumor histology, roughly 11 patients had adenocarcinoma and more than five had squamous cell carcinoma. SBRT was given in 3 to 5 fractions with a biologically effective dose of at least 100 Gy, using image-guided IMRT or VMAT. Concurrent therapy was not administered to any patient alongside SBRT. About 20% of the 19 patients developed distant metastases after SBRT, at a median of around seven months; the other 15 showed no significant progression. Peripheral blood TCR beta repertoires were profiled in stage I NSCLC patients before and after stereotactic body radiotherapy, and the repertoires were related to distant failure. For each of the roughly 19 patients, one blood sample was taken before SBRT and one after, so the study sequenced some 40 samples in total.

Two rounds of multiplex PCR were used to amplify the TCR beta CDR3 region from genomic DNA. In the first PCR round, primers specific to each TRBV and TRBJ gene were used, and the primer sequences were filed in Chinese patent CN105087789A. Universal primers were used in the second PCR round. The Roche High Pure PCR Template Preparation Kit was used to extract genomic DNA from frozen PBMCs. The libraries underwent paired-end sequencing with 151 bp reads on an Illumina HiSeq 3000. Processing in the source paper ran as follows. CutAdapt was used to remove raw reads lacking the multiplex PCR primer sequences. PEAR was used to merge high-quality paired reads into contigs. TRB V, D and J gene segments were assigned to each contig with MiXCR by alignment to reference sequences. To remove sequencing errors, CDR3 sequences were clustered according to base quality and sequence similarity. Shannon entropy normalized by the natural log of productive TCR sequence number was used as the measure of diversity. Clonality was defined as one minus Shannon entropy divided by the natural log of the number of unique clonotypes. The Youden index of ROC curves was used to select progression-free survival cut-offs for repertoire metrics, and analyses were performed in R 3.5.3. The public sequencing data were trimmed at Q25 with fastp and processed into clonotypes with MiXCR by TCRdb, which kept only in-frame beta chains. Entries that share a CDR3 protein sequence are merged under the most common genes and DNA. For this entry, the V and J calls and clone size follow TCRdb and not the study's own pipeline. The sample profile shows 31,000 or so distinct CDR3 sequences; 40% to 60% of them were found once. The ten top clones hold approximately 16% of the sample.

All patients had node-negative disease on CT and PET/CT, and none had a history of other malignancies or prior chemotherapy or radiotherapy. About 6.2 milliliters of peripheral venous blood were drawn into EDTA tubes at each of two time points. PBMCs were isolated by Ficoll-Paque Plus density-gradient centrifugation. Immediately after collection, samples were stored at -80 degrees C until analysis. In the germline V gene, CDR1 corresponds to SGDLS and CDR2 to YYNGEE. The CDR3 starts with the cysteine, ends with the phenylalanine, and has 13 residues. CDR3 DNA is the only sequence kept; it has 39 bases, read in frame from the first base. V and J are truncated by 4 bases and 0 bases respectively, leaving an intervening sequence of 7 bases. Overall study results and their limits: Tumor specificity of expanded TCR clones was not determined. Differences in TRBV and TRBJ usage frequencies by metastasis status were reportedly observed in two V genes at baseline and in roughly ten V and two J genes after SBRT. No adjustment for multiple comparisons was applied to any of the reported P values. Unique TCR clone counts fell after SBRT (median about 9,800 before versus several thousand after; Wilcoxon paired P=0.011). The small cohort and short follow-up limited the study, so independent validation of the findings is needed. Post-SBRT Shannon entropy and its change from baseline were lower in patients who developed distant metastases; baseline Shannon entropy was not associated with metastases.

The table lists this clonotype with many counts. Its antigen has not been determined. It has no much larger one-base neighbor in the sample; base qualities were not kept. The material sequenced was PBMCs, taken before or after stereotactic body radiation therapy (not recorded which). The receptor comes from a donor of 50 years or more with non-small cell lung cancer. The chain couples TRBV9 to TRBJ1-2; confidence is insufficient to name the D gene. The CDR3 protein sequence reads: CASSPDANYGYTF. The DNA reads as follows: TGTGCCAGCAGCCCGGACGCTAACTATGGCTACACCTTC.